The clone carrying this T cell receptor beta chain came up a few times. As yet, its antigen is unknown. This sample was included in a study of vaccination and CD4 T cells after COVID-19. Sample treatment: 10-day PBMC culture with coronavirus spike peptide pools or control peptides (ViraFEST assay). During the years 2011-2018, before the COVID-19 pandemic, the unexposed donor's CD4+ T cells were collected. This CDR3 has 13 residues. The germline CDR1 and CDR2 sequences are WNHNN and SYGVQD (reference sequence). Trimming stripped 2 bases from V and 7 bases from J, with 10 bases between. An Oncomine TCR Beta short-read assay was used to sequence the DNA from cultured CD4+ T cells. TCRdb fed the PCR reads into MiXCR, producing one record per CDR3 protein. The data hold about 7,000 distinct CDR3 sequences, with less than 40% observed a single time. Notes on the study in general: Spike mono-reactivity was found in 304 of 307 vaccine-specific clones from convalescent patients.

The sample comprised CD4+ T cells from blood, cultured in vitro. This rearrangement joins TRBV10-1 to TRBJ2-3; D perhaps matches TRBD2 (5 bases). This sequence was found in a human donor in good health. CDR3 coding DNA: TGCGCCAGCAGTGAGAGCGGCATCTATACGCAGTATTTT. The encoded protein is CASSESGIYTQYF.